This T cell receptor (beta chain) derives from a study of T cells in Graves' hyperthyroidism and ophthalmopathy. Together with thyroid ultrasound, orbital computed tomography, serum thyroxine and TRAb, clinical symptoms were used for diagnoses. Researchers amplified the TCR beta CDR3 regions from RNA transcripts. HTBI primers were used for first-round RT-PCR of the TCR CDR3. MiXCR, run by TCRdb on the multiplex PCR reads, gives a single entry per CDR3 protein. The sample holds about 640,000 distinct CDR3 sequences; more than 20% are singletons and the top ten take roughly a third. Germline V gene sequence: CDR1 ENHRY, CDR2 SYGVKD. CDR3 length: 11 amino acids. Deletions cut 0 bases from V and 11 bases from J, with 5 bases between. This clonotype has more than one count but fewer than ten.

V gene TRBV10-3 combines with J gene TRBJ2-1; D may match TRBD1 or TRBD2 (5 bases each). This receptor was identified in a man under 40 with Graves' ophthalmopathy. Source material: blood. DNA of the CDR3: TGTGCCATCAGTGAGTCGGGACAGCAGTTCTTC. Its translation: CAISESGQQFF.